This record concerns one T cell receptor beta chain sequence. TCRdb's copy holds only in-frame clones and misses some; the assay was immunoSEQ multiplex PCR. The sample yields 15,000 or so clones, roughly two thirds seen once. V lost 4 bases and J lost 0; bases outside the gene matches: 0. The CDR3 is 16 residues long. Germline lookup yields CDR1 MNHNS and CDR2 SASEGT. These data originate in a study of chemoradiotherapy in HPV16-positive cancers. Overall study: Candidate HPV-specific T-cell clones and common TCR motifs came from functional assays in a couple of HPV16-positive patients.

The TCR was taken from a human donor with HPV-associated anogenital cancer. This specimen consisted of tumor tissue, obtained from a patient who underwent chemoradiotherapy. The chain is built from TRBV6-1 and TRBJ2-6, with TRBD1 identical over 10 bases. The DNA for the CDR3 is TGTGCCAGCAGTGGGACAGGGGGCTCTGGGGCCAACGTCCTGACTTTC. Translation: CASSGTGGSGANVLTF.